This entry lists 8 T cell receptor beta chains sequenced from one sample in a study of vaccination effects on CD4 cells after COVID-19. Clones were sequenced by immunoSEQ multiplex PCR, and TCRdb holds only the in-frame ones, with some missing. The sample has 25,000 to 35,000 clones, over 70% seen once. Once cultured for roughly nine days, the cells underwent separation to obtain CD4+ T cells. As their vaccination, participants received two doses of either BNT162b2 or mRNA-1273. Their specific antigens are unknown. The sequencing here drew on CD4+ T cells from PBMCs cultured without peptide, taken after COVID-19 vaccination. These receptors all stem from a human donor who received a COVID-19 vaccine.

This rearrangement joins TRBV7-9 to TRBJ1-1; the D gene is possibly TRBD1 (6 bases). Germline CDR1 and CDR2: SEHNR and FQNEAQ (reference sequence). Trimming removed 1 base at V and 5 bases at J, with 8 bases between. The CDR3 loop spans 13 amino acids. CDR3 bases: TGTGCCAGCAGCTTAGGGGGGCGGACTGAAGCTTTCTTT. Residues: CASSLGGRTEAFF.

The V gene is TRBV28, the J gene TRBJ1-1; D ambiguous. The CDR3 is 13 amino acids. The germline V gene encodes CDR1 MDHEN and CDR2 SYDVKM. Trimming shortened V by 3 bases and J by 3 bases, and 8 bases separated the two germline ends. For the CDR3, the DNA is TGTGCCAGCAGTTTCTATTGGGACACTGAAGCTTTCTTT. Its protein product is CASSFYWDTEAFF.

This clone was counted a few times. The chain carries TRBV4-2 and TRBJ2-7, with a tentative D call TRBD1 (6 bases). V was shortened by 1 base and J by 2 bases, with 15 bases between the two germline ends. The CDR3 length is 16 residues. CDR1 LGHNA and CDR2 YNFKEQ come from the germline V gene. For the CDR3, the DNA is TGTGCCAGCAGCCAAGGCCTGGGACATACCGCCTACGAGCAGTACTTC. Residues: CASSQGLGHTAYEQYF.

This chain connects TRBV5-1 to TRBJ2-7; no reliable D call. The V end was cut by 0 bases, the J end by 2 bases, with 6 bases between. The CDR3 spans 13 residues. Germline V gene sequence: CDR1 SGHRS, CDR2 YFSETQ. CDR3 DNA sequence: TGCGCCAGCAGCTTGGAGAGACCCTACGAGCAGTACTTC. Its translation: CASSLERPYEQYF.

The chain uses TRBV11-3 and TRBJ1-1; possibly TRBD1 for D (5 bases). The CDR3 extends over 14 amino acids. Germline V gene data show CDR1 as SGHNT and CDR2 as YENEEA. V was pared by 1 base and J by 1 base, with 7 bases between. The CDR3 spells CASSLGRGNTEAFF. CDR3 sequence (DNA): TGTGCCAGCAGCTTAGGGAGGGGGAACACTGAAGCTTTCTTT.

This rearrangement joins TRBV28 to TRBJ1-5; a weak D match, TRBD1 (6 bases). CDR3 length: 17 amino acids. The germline V gene encodes CDR1 MDHEN and CDR2 SYDVKM. V was trimmed by 5 bases and J by 2 bases, leaving 19 bases between them. CDR3 protein: CASSPRTRGRRNQPQHF. In DNA, the CDR3 is TGTGCCAGCAGTCCACGGACAAGGGGGAGGCGCAATCAGCCCCAGCATTTT.

V gene TRBV30 combines with J gene TRBJ1-4; D may be TRBD1 (5 bases). Trimming removed 3 bases at V and 5 bases at J, with 13 bases between. This CDR3 has 14 amino acids. Germline V gene lookup returns CDR1 GTSNPN and CDR2 SVGIG (reference sequence). CDR3 sequence: CAWSGGVPNEKLFF. The CDR3, as DNA: TGTGCCTGGAGCGGGGGGGTACCGAATGAAAAACTGTTTTTT.

Relative to its sample, this clone is medium-sized (0.01 to 0.1%). The chain recombines TRBV6-6 with TRBJ1-5; TRBD1 aligns across 10 bases. The CDR3 totals 14 residues. V dropped 5 bases and J dropped 9; count of bases not matched to a gene: 7. Germline values: CDR1 MNHNY, CDR2 SVGAGI (reference sequence). The CDR3 spells CASSGGTGEAPQHF. CDR3 DNA sequence: TGTGCCAGCAGTGGCGGGACAGGGGAGGCGCCCCAGCATTTT.